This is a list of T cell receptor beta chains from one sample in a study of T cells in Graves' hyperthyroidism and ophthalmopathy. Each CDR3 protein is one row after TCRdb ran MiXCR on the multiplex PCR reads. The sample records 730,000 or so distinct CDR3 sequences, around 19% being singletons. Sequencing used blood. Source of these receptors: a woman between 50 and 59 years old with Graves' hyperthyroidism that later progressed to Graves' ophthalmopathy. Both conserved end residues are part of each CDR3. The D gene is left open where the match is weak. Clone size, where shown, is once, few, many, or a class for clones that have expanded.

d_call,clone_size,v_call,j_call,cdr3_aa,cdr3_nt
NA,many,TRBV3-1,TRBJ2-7,CASSQGWTATPYEQYF,TGTGCCAGCAGCCAGGGTTGGACAGCTACCCCCTACGAGCAGTACTTC
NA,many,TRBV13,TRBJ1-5,CASSLRGKDSNQPQHF,TGTGCCAGCAGCTTAAGGGGAAAGGATAGCAATCAGCCCCAGCATTTT
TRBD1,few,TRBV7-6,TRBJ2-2,CASSLAGQGSGTGELFF,TGTGCCAGCAGCTTAGCGGGACAGGGAAGTGGGACCGGGGAGCTGTTTTTT
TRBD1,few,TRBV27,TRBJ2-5,CASSFLGQAGETQYF,TGTGCCAGCAGTTTTTTGGGACAGGCCGGGGAGACCCAGTACTTC
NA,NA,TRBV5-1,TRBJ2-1,CASRNSGSYNEQFF,TGCGCCAGCAGAAATAGCGGATCCTACAATGAGCAGTTCTTC
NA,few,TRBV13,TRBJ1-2,CASSFPEGRDNYGYTF,TGTGCCAGCAGCTTTCCCGAAGGCAGGGACAACTATGGCTACACCTTC
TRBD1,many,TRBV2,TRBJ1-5,CASSVGRGRHQPQHF,TGTGCCAGCAGTGTAGGCAGGGGGCGACATCAGCCCCAGCATTTT
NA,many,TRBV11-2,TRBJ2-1,CASSFPGDVGEQFF,TGTGCCAGCAGCTTTCCTGGGGACGTGGGTGAGCAGTTCTTC
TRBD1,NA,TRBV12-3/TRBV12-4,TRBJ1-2,CASSPQGAEGYTF,TGTGCCAGCAGCCCACAGGGGGCAGAAGGCTACACCTTC
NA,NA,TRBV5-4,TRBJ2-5,CASSPMTGELQETQYF,TGTGCCAGCAGCCCGATGACCGGGGAGCTCCAAGAGACCCAGTACTTC
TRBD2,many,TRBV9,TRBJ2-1,CASSVAARTSGSYNEQFF,TGTGCCAGCAGCGTAGCTGCGAGAACTAGCGGCTCCTACAATGAGCAGTTCTTC
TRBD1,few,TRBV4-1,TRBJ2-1,CASSQGTGHNEQFF,TGCGCCAGCAGCCAAGGGACAGGGCACAATGAGCAGTTCTTC
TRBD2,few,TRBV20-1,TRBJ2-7,CSLPGLAYEQYF,TGCAGTTTACCGGGACTAGCCTACGAGCAGTACTTC
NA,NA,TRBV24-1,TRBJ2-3,CATSDPVQSTDTQYF,TGTGCCACCAGTGACCCCGTACAAAGCACAGATACGCAGTATTTT
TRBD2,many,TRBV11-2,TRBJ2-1,CASTIRVERGYNEQFF,TGTGCCAGCACCATCAGGGTAGAGCGGGGGTACAATGAGCAGTTCTTC
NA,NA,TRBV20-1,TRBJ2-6,CSAIGPAGGGANVLTF,TGCAGTGCTATAGGCCCAGCAGGTGGCGGGGCCAACGTCCTGACTTTC
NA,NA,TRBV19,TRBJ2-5,CASSIGGNIQETQYF,TGTGCCAGTAGTATAGGAGGGAACATACAAGAGACCCAGTACTTC
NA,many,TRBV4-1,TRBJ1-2,CASSQDGLLSYGYTF,TGCGCCAGCAGCCAAGATGGCCTCCTCAGCTATGGCTACACCTTC
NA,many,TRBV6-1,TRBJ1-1,CASSGPGGGESFF,TGTGCCAGCAGTGGACCGGGGGGGGGAGAATCTTTCTTT
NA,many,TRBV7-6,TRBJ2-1,CASSLLQARAGLNEQFF,TGTGCCAGCAGCCTCCTCCAAGCTCGAGCTGGGCTCAATGAGCAGTTCTTC
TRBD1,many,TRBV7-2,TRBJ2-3,CASSLAGTGGDTQYF,TGTGCCAGCAGCTTAGCCGGGACAGGCGGAGATACGCAGTATTTT
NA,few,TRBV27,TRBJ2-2,CASTQVVSTGELFF,TGTGCCAGCACTCAAGTTGTATCCACCGGGGAGCTGTTTTTT
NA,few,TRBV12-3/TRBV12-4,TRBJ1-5,CASSFGGWNQPQHF,TGTGCCAGCAGTTTCGGGGGTTGGAATCAGCCCCAGCATTTT
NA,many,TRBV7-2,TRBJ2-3,CASSLEGGARDTQYF,TGTGCCAGCAGCTTAGAGGGGGGGGCCAGAGATACGCAGTATTTT
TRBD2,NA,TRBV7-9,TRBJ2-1,CASSHTGGWAYNEQFF,TGTGCCAGCAGCCACACCGGGGGGTGGGCCTACAATGAGCAGTTCTTC
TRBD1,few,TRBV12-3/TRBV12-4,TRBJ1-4,CASSVGQGRLSTNEKLFF,TGTGCCAGCAGCGTAGGACAGGGACGGTTGTCAACTAATGAAAAACTGTTTTTT
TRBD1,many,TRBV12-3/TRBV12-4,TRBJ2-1,CASSLGGQGSYNEQFF,TGTGCCAGCAGTTTAGGGGGACAGGGATCCTACAATGAGCAGTTCTTC
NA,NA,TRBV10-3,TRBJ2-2,CAQIDRAGDSTGELFF,TGTGCCCAGATCGATCGGGCAGGGGATAGCACCGGGGAGCTGTTTTTT
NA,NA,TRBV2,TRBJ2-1,CASSHVRGPSSYNEQFF,TGTGCCAGCAGCCATGTAAGGGGACCGAGCTCCTACAATGAGCAGTTCTTC
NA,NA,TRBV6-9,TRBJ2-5,CASSYLGIGRETQYF,TGTGCCAGCAGTTACTTGGGGATAGGAAGGGAGACCCAGTACTTC
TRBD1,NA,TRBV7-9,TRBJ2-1,CASSPLGQGGNEQFF,TGTGCCAGCAGCCCCTTGGGACAGGGTGGGAATGAGCAGTTCTTC
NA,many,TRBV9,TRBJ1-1,CASSVGPPRGSTEAFF,TGTGCCAGCAGCGTAGGACCTCCCAGGGGTTCCACTGAAGCTTTCTTT
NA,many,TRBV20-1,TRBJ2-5,CSARGAGQETQYF,TGCAGTGCCCGTGGGGCGGGCCAAGAGACCCAGTACTTC
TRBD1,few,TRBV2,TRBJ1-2,CASGGQVYGYTF,TGTGCCAGCGGGGGACAGGTCTATGGCTACACCTTC
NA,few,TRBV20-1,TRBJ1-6,CSARDFQGPPLHF,TGCAGTGCTAGAGATTTCCAGGGTCCACCCCTCCACTTT
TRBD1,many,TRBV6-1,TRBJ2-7,CASSVGLQGALDEQYF,TGTGCCAGCAGTGTAGGGTTACAGGGGGCTCTCGACGAGCAGTACTTC
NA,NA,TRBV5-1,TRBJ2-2,CASGAPVDTGELFF,TGCGCCAGCGGGGCCCCCGTGGACACCGGGGAGCTGTTTTTT
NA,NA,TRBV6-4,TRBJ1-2,CASRAPTVNYGYTF,TGTGCCAGCAGGGCCCCGACAGTGAACTATGGCTACACCTTC
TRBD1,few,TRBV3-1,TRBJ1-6,CASSATTGASNSPLHF,TGTGCCAGCAGCGCCACAACAGGGGCTTCGAATTCACCCCTCCACTTT
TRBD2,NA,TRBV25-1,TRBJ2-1,CASSEGLAGHWEQFF,TGTGCCAGCAGTGAGGGACTAGCGGGGCACTGGGAGCAGTTCTTC
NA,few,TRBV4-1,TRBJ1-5,CASSQEEGQPQHF,TGCGCCAGCAGCCAAGAAGAGGGTCAGCCCCAGCATTTT
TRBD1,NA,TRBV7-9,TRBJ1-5,CASSDSRTGFNQPQHF,TGTGCCAGCAGCGACTCCCGGACAGGATTCAATCAGCCCCAGCATTTT
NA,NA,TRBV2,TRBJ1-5,CASSDTGQNQPQHF,TGTGCCAGCAGTGATACAGGTCAGAATCAGCCCCAGCATTTT
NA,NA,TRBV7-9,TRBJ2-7,CATTLIRPGSYEQYF,TGTGCCACCACATTGATACGGCCCGGCTCCTACGAGCAGTACTTC
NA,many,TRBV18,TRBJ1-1,CASSPPLGAGYTEAFF,TGTGCCAGCTCACCACCCCTTGGGGCGGGCTACACTGAAGCTTTCTTT
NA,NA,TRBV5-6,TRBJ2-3,CASSLVRDTQCF,TGTGCCAGCAGCTTGGTTCGTGATACGCAGTGTTTT
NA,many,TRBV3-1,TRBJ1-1,CASSQKIGEGRRSGAFF,TGTGCCAGCAGCCAGAAGATCGGGGAGGGACGGAGAAGCGGGGCTTTCTTT
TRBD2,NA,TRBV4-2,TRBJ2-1,CASSQYASGGAYNEQFF,TGTGCCAGCAGCCAATACGCTAGCGGGGGGGCCTACAATGAGCAGTTCTTC
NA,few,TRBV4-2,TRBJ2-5,CASSQGAGQETQYF,TGTGCCAGCAGCCAAGGGGCAGGACAAGAGACCCAGTACTTC
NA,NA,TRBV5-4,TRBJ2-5,CAMEGEETQYF,TGTGCCATGGAAGGGGAGGAGACCCAGTACTTC
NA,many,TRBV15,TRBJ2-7,CATSRERGRGGEQYF,TGTGCCACCAGCAGAGAGAGGGGCAGGGGGGGAGAGCAGTACTTC
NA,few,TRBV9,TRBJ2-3,CASRRGDHTDTQYF,TGTGCCAGCAGACGCGGGGACCACACAGATACGCAGTATTTT
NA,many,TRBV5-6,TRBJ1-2,CASSLGGRDYYGYTF,TGTGCCAGCAGCTTGGGGGGGCGGGATTACTATGGCTACACCTTC
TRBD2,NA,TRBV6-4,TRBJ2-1,CASSDSSGGDHNEQFF,TGTGCCAGCAGTGACTCGAGCGGGGGGGACCACAATGAGCAGTTCTTC